This TCR beta chain was obtained from a study of patients and donors after allogeneic stem cell transplantation. Per the germline V gene, CDR1 is SGHRS and CDR2 is YFSETQ. The length of the CDR3 is 13 residues. V gave up 4 bases and J gave up 7 bases, with 14 bases separating them. The table lists this clonotype with a count of one. Each CDR3 protein gets one entry after TCRdb re-called the RT-PCR reads with MiXCR. Altogether more than 850,000 distinct CDR3 sequences are present, roughly 17% being singletons, with the ten largest covering around 6%. The source material was blood, either unsorted or a sorted T cell fraction (not recorded which). This sequence originates from a human donor who was either an allogeneic HSCT recipient or a stem cell or donor lymphocyte infusion donor (not recorded which). It is not recorded whose cells these are; they may come from a transplant donor. The rearrangement links TRBV5-1 to TRBJ1-2; no definite D call. Here the CDR3 reads CASSLDLQCGYTF. The CDR3 nucleotides read TGCGCCAGCAGCCTCGACTTACAGTGTGGCTACACCTTC.